The following is a TCR beta chain sequence with its context. These data originate in a study of blood T cell repertoires in COVID-19. Study at large: Acute-phase and convalescent COVID-19 samples originated in the United States, Italy and Spain.

Authors' data handling: Estimated nucleated cell counts came from reference gene primer amplification. Libraries were prepared by immunoSEQ multiplex PCR; TCRdb keeps only in-frame clonotypes and omits some of them. D and trimming come from the DNA, and the V and J calls and clone size come from that table. The sample records some 200,000 clones, about 91% being singletons. Looked up from germline, CDR1 is LGHDT and CDR2 is YNNKEL (reference sequence). The CDR3 contains 15 residues. The V segment lost 3 bases and the J segment 3 bases; nucleotides outside the gene matches: 3. The sample taken for sequencing was PBMCs or T cells enriched from blood (not recorded which). The receptor was isolated from a man younger than 30 with acute COVID-19. The chain joins TRBV3-1 (or the pseudogene TRBV3-2) to TRBJ2-3; TRBD2 aligns across 10 bases. CDR3 sequence (DNA): TGTGCCAGCAGCCAGGTAGCGGGAGGAACAGATACGCAGTATTTT. This encodes CASSQVAGGTDTQYF.